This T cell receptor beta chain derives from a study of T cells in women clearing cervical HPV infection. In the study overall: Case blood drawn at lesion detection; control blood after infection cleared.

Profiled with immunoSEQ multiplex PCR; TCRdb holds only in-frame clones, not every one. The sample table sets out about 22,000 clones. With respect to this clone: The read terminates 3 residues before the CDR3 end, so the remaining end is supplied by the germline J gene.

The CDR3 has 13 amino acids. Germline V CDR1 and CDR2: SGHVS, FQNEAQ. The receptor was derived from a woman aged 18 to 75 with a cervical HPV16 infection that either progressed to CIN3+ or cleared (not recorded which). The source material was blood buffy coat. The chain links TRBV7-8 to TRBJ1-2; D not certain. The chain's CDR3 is CASSFGGTYDYTF. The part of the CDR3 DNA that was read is TGTGCCAGCAGCTTTGGCGGAACCTACGAC.